In its sample, the clone carrying this T cell receptor (beta chain) was seen many times. The target antigen is unknown. The data were taken from a study of T-cell reconstitution after alpha-beta-depleted transplantation in children. Study-wide results and caveats: For some patients, TCRbeta diversity was high at day 60 because of recipient T cells and thymic progenitors that survived. About two months after transplant, alpha-beta T cells reportedly came from several hundred expanded graft clones. Fresh T-cell production supplied most of the T-cell counts and diversity seen one year after transplant.

As it was prepared, the TCRbeta library received unique molecular identifiers. TCRdb re-called the PCR reads through MiXCR, storing one row per CDR3 protein. Counted here are hundreds of thousands of distinct CDR3 sequences, around 13% occurring once; the ten biggest clones make up approximately 2.1%. Losses at the gene ends were 6 bases for V and 4 bases for J; bases not matched to a gene: 5. Germline loops: CDR1 SQVTM, CDR2 ANQGSEA. The CDR3 extends over 12 amino acids. The source of this sequence is a male patient between 10 and 17 years old who had a stem cell transplant for acute myeloid leukemia, so the T cells may come from the graft donor. The chain recombines TRBV29-1 with TRBJ2-7, with 8 bases aligning to TRBD2. Sequenced material: PBMCs, mostly from graft donor cells, taken 360 days after TCRalphabeta/CD19-depleted stem cell transplant. The CDR3 DNA sequence: TGCAGCGTCAGCGGGAGTCAGTACGAGCAGTACTTC. Its protein is CSVSGSQYEQYF.